Listed below are T cell receptor beta chains from one sample, sequenced in a study of T cells in Graves' hyperthyroidism and ophthalmopathy. TCRdb re-called the multiplex PCR reads with MiXCR, one entry per CDR3 protein. This sample yields 700,000 or so distinct CDR3 sequences, of which about 14% are seen a single time; about 12% belongs to the top ten. Sequencing was done on a sample of blood. The source of these receptors is a woman aged 45 to 65 with Graves' ophthalmopathy. CDR3s include the opening cysteine and the closing phenylalanine or tryptophan. The D gene is left open where the match is weak. Clone size is shown for a subset of rows, as once, few, many or a class of expanded clone.

j_call d_call v_call clone_size cdr3_aa cdr3_nt
TRBJ2-4 TRBD2 TRBV12-3/TRBV12-4 many CASSKPGLAGLAKNIQYF TGTGCCAGCAGTAAACCGGGACTAGCGGGACTAGCCAAAAACATTCAGTACTTC
TRBJ2-1 TRBD2 TRBV28 many CASRPPSGVTYNEQFF TGTGCCAGCAGGCCACCTAGCGGGGTAACCTACAATGAGCAGTTCTTC
TRBJ1-2 - TRBV5-1 many CASSLGQHGYTF TGCGCCAGCAGCTTGGGTCAACATGGCTACACCTTC
TRBJ2-2 TRBD2 TRBV7-9 few CASSLLASGTSGRKAVPGELFF TGTGCCAGCAGCTTATTAGCGTCAGGGACTAGCGGGAGAAAAGCTGTTCCCGGGGAGCTGTTTTTT
TRBJ1-1 - TRBV5-1 many CASSFTGVKAEAFF TGCGCCAGCAGCTTTACAGGCGTCAAGGCTGAAGCTTTCTTT
TRBJ2-6 TRBD1 TRBV9 - CASSAPRDRWPGANVLTF TGTGCCAGCAGCGCCCCTAGGGACAGATGGCCTGGGGCCAACGTCCTGACTTTC
TRBJ1-5 - TRBV4-1 - CASSQSPGTVINQPQHF TGCGCCAGCAGCCAATCTCCCGGGACGGTGATCAATCAGCCCCAGCATTTT
TRBJ2-2 - TRBV5-5 few CASNGLGTGELFF TGTGCCAGCAACGGGTTAGGCACCGGGGAGCTGTTTTTT
TRBJ2-2 - TRBV24-1 many CATSDLDGSGSGELFF TGTGCCACCAGTGATTTGGACGGGAGCGGGTCCGGGGAGCTGTTTTTT
TRBJ2-6 TRBD1 TRBV28 - CASSWTGRSGANVLTF TGTGCCAGCAGTTGGACAGGCCGCTCTGGGGCCAACGTCCTGACTTTC
TRBJ2-1 - TRBV20-1 many CSARDGLSSYNEQFF TGCAGTGCTAGAGATGGATTAAGCTCCTACAATGAGCAGTTCTTC
TRBJ2-1 - TRBV29-1 many CSAGEGNEQFF TGCAGCGCGGGCGAGGGAAATGAGCAGTTCTTC
TRBJ1-1 - TRBV7-2 - CASTTQAGIRTEAFF TGTGCCAGCACCACCCAGGCGGGAATTCGGACTGAAGCTTTCTTT
TRBJ2-7 - TRBV7-9 many CASSLGSIYEQYF TGTGCCAGCAGCTTAGGTAGTATCTACGAGCAGTACTTC
TRBJ2-3 - TRBV9 many CASSGQPGLSSADTQYF TGTGCCAGCAGCGGACAACCAGGGCTATCTTCGGCAGATACGCAGTATTTT
TRBJ2-6 - TRBV20-1 - CSASGLSRRGESSGANVLTF TGCAGTGCTAGTGGGTTAAGTAGGAGGGGGGAGAGCTCTGGGGCCAACGTCCTGACTTTC
TRBJ2-5 TRBD2 TRBV28 - CASSPPRTSGISGETQYF TGTGCCAGCAGTCCACCCCGGACTAGCGGGATTTCTGGAGAGACCCAGTACTTC
TRBJ2-7 - TRBV7-6 few CASSLAPARLSAYEQYF TGTGCCAGCAGCTTAGCCCCCGCACGACTTTCGGCTTACGAGCAGTACTTC
TRBJ2-7 TRBD1 TRBV24-1 many CATSGTGAYEQYF TGTGCCACCAGCGGGACAGGAGCCTACGAGCAGTACTTC
TRBJ2-7 - TRBV11-1 many CASSVHEGYEQYF TGTGCCAGCAGCGTACACGAAGGGTACGAGCAGTACTTC
TRBJ2-4 - TRBV12-3/TRBV12-4 few CASQALAKNIQYF TGTGCCAGCCAAGCCTTAGCCAAAAACATTCAGTACTTC
TRBJ2-7 - TRBV24-1 few CATSDESYEQYF TGTGCCACCAGTGATGAGTCCTACGAGCAGTACTTC
TRBJ2-3 - TRBV5-5 - CASSSWTETDTQYF TGTGCCAGCAGCTCTTGGACAGAAACAGATACGCAGTATTTT
TRBJ2-1 - TRBV20-1 many CSASRPLNEQFF TGCAGTGCTAGCAGGCCTCTCAATGAGCAGTTCTTC
TRBJ2-7 TRBD1 TRBV28 many CASSPAGTVEEQYF TGTGCCAGCAGTCCCGCCGGGACAGTGGAAGAGCAGTACTTC
TRBJ2-7 - TRBV3-1 many CASSQLKGNEQYF TGTGCCAGCAGCCAACTTAAGGGAAACGAGCAGTACTTC
TRBJ1-1 - TRBV28 many CASSLTVEAFF TGTGCCAGCAGTCTGACTGTGGAAGCTTTCTTT
TRBJ1-2 TRBD1 TRBV2 many CASSINRQGPTENYGYTF TGTGCCAGCAGTATCAATCGACAGGGCCCTACTGAGAACTATGGCTACACCTTC
TRBJ2-1 - TRBV4-1 - CASSQSRAKNEQFF TGCGCCAGCAGCCAAAGTCGGGCAAAAAATGAGCAGTTCTTC
TRBJ1-1 - TRBV30 many CAWSWENTEAFF TGTGCCTGGAGTTGGGAGAACACTGAAGCTTTCTTT
TRBJ1-4 - TRBV30 many CGAWDEKLFF TGTGGCGCTTGGGATGAAAAACTGTTTTTT
TRBJ2-1 TRBD2 TRBV27 - CASSLNVWAGVNEQFF TGTGCCAGCAGTTTAAACGTCTGGGCGGGAGTCAATGAGCAGTTCTTC
TRBJ1-2 - TRBV28 many CASNRHPANYGYTF TGTGCCAGCAACCGGCACCCTGCTAACTATGGCTACACCTTC
TRBJ2-2 TRBD1 TRBV5-1 many CASSLAPGQGSGELFF TGCGCCAGCAGCTTGGCCCCGGGACAGGGATCCGGGGAGCTGTTTTTT
TRBJ2-7 - TRBV4-2 - CASSPLGGRAHEQYF TGTGCCAGCAGCCCGTTAGGGGGGAGAGCCCACGAGCAGTACTTC
TRBJ2-5 TRBD2 TRBV28 few CASSLWLAGRETQYF TGTGCCAGCAGTTTATGGCTAGCGGGACGGGAGACCCAGTACTTC
TRBJ2-1 TRBD1 TRBV7-2 many CASSLVQGSSYNEQFF TGTGCCAGCAGCTTAGTACAGGGGAGCTCCTACAATGAGCAGTTCTTC
TRBJ2-3 TRBD2 TRBV7-2 many CASSLPTVAGDTDTQYF TGTGCCAGCAGCCTACCAACCGTAGCGGGGGACACAGATACGCAGTATTTT
TRBJ2-6 - TRBV12-3/TRBV12-4 - CASSPRTASSGANVLTF TGTGCCAGCAGTCCCCGGACCGCGAGCTCTGGGGCCAACGTCCTGACTTTC
TRBJ2-3 TRBD2 TRBV27 many CASSLYQTSGISDTQYF TGTGCCAGCAGTTTATACCAGACTAGCGGGATATCAGATACGCAGTATTTT
TRBJ2-1 TRBD1 TRBV20-1 few CSTTPGGNEQFF TGCAGTACCACCCCAGGGGGCAATGAGCAGTTCTTC
TRBJ2-7 - TRBV7-9 many CASSPPPRYEQYF TGTGCCAGCAGCCCCCCCCCTAGGTACGAGCAGTACTTC
TRBJ1-1 - TRBV12-3/TRBV12-4 many CASSLYRRLNTEAFF TGTGCCAGCAGTTTATACAGAAGGCTGAACACTGAAGCTTTCTTT
TRBJ2-1 TRBD1 TRBV15 many CATSRVLGQGDVEQFF TGTGCCACCAGCAGAGTTTTAGGACAGGGCGACGTCGAGCAGTTCTTC
TRBJ2-5 TRBD2 TRBV29-1 - CSVETGTSRYQETQYF TGCAGCGTTGAAACCGGGACTAGCAGATACCAAGAGACCCAGTACTTC
TRBJ2-1 TRBD2 TRBV19 - CASNPSGKENEQFF TGTGCCAGTAACCCTAGCGGGAAGGAAAATGAGCAGTTCTTC
TRBJ2-1 TRBD2 TRBV7-8 many CASSRRLAPDLGEQFF TGTGCCAGCAGCCGCCGACTAGCGCCTGATTTGGGTGAGCAGTTCTTC
TRBJ2-7 - TRBV12-3/TRBV12-4 many CASSYSYDEQYF TGTGCCAGCAGCTACAGTTACGACGAGCAGTACTTC
TRBJ2-7 - TRBV18 few CASSPEVSSYEQYF TGTGCCAGCTCACCTGAGGTTAGCTCCTACGAGCAGTACTTC
TRBJ1-6 - TRBV18 few CASSPSGVHNSPLHF TGTGCCAGCTCACCATCCGGGGTCCATAATTCACCCCTCCACTTT
TRBJ2-7 - TRBV6-1 many CASRNWDTNYEQYF TGTGCCAGCAGGAACTGGGACACCAACTACGAGCAGTACTTC
TRBJ2-1 TRBD1 TRBV6-1 - CASTLGQGGFHEQFF TGTGCCAGCACCCTCGGACAGGGTGGATTCCATGAGCAGTTCTTC
TRBJ2-3 - TRBV28 many CASSFDSTSTDTQYF TGTGCCAGCAGTTTTGACAGTACTAGCACAGATACGCAGTATTTT
TRBJ2-7 TRBD1 TRBV28 many CASSWDRAYEQYF TGTGCCAGCAGTTGGGACAGGGCCTACGAGCAGTACTTC
TRBJ2-2 - TRBV20-1 - CSAKLTRRTNTGELFF TGCAGCGCTAAGCTTACTCGTCGCACGAACACCGGGGAGCTGTTTTTT
TRBJ2-7 - TRBV7-2 - CASSLVAPSSYEQYF TGTGCCAGCAGCTTAGTAGCTCCGAGCTCCTATGAGCAGTACTTC
TRBJ2-1 TRBD1 TRBV9 - CASSVAKTGSPNEQFF TGTGCCAGCAGCGTCGCTAAGACAGGGTCCCCCAATGAGCAGTTCTTC
TRBJ2-1 - TRBV6-2/TRBV6-3 many CASRRGLYNEQFF TGTGCCAGCAGGAGAGGGCTCTACAATGAGCAGTTCTTC
TRBJ2-5 TRBD1 TRBV7-3 once CASSSSGQGGAAQYF TGTGCCAGCAGCTCCTCGGGACAGGGGGGGGCGGCCCAGTACTTC